Reported below is one TCR beta chain. What it recognizes is unknown. Trimming cost V 6 bases and J 1 base; bases outside gene matches: 7. This CDR3 spans 16 amino acids. The germline V gene has CDR1 MNHNY and CDR2 SVGAGI (reference sequence). These data are taken from a study of cytomegalovirus exposure and HLA in healthy donors. Study context: Early released data had tens of millions of unique TCRs, all coming from HLA-typed donors.

Use of 60 Vbeta and 13 Jbeta primers characterized the PCR. Here immunoSEQ multiplex PCR was the method, and the copy in TCRdb shows in-frame clones only, minus some. The sample lists roughly 120,000 clones; approximately 70% were seen once. Findings and limits, study-wide: Researchers counted over 150 TCR beta chains as cytomegalovirus-associated. Most TCRs appeared rarely, but some public TCRs recurred in many donors.

This sequence was found in a woman aged 25 to 39 in good health and CMV-seronegative. The rearrangement joins TRBV6-6 to TRBJ1-1; 11 nucleotides agree with TRBD1. Sample: PBMCs. For the CDR3, the DNA is TGTGCCAGCAGGGTGGGACAGGGGGTCACGAACACTGAAGCTTTCTTT. Its translation is CASRVGQGVTNTEAFF.